Listed below are T cell receptor beta chains from one sample, sequenced in a study of PD-L1 blockade in urothelial cancer. Repertoires were generated with immunoSEQ multiplex PCR, while TCRdb's copy carries only in-frame clones and drops some. This sample carries 55,000 to 80,000 clones, approximately 83% of them seen once, and the ten largest clones take about 16%. The material was PBMCs, obtained around atezolizumab (anti-PD-L1) treatment. These receptors were collected from a man aged 55 to 70 with urothelial cancer. Each CDR3 is given with its conserved first and last residue. A D gene is named only where the DNA matches it firmly. A clone size is listed for some rows: how often the clone was seen (once, few, many), or a class if it is expanded.

TRBD1 | TRBJ2-3 | - | TRBV30 | CAWRGTGSYTQYF | TGTGCCTGGAGAGGGACAGGGAGTTATACGCAGTATTTT
- | TRBJ1-2 | - | TRBV6-5 | CASSGGRGGSYGYTF | TGTGCCAGCAGTGGCGGCCGCGGGGGTAGCTATGGCTACACCTTC
TRBD1 | TRBJ1-5 | - | TRBV6-5 | CASSRTGRRYQPQHF | TGTGCCAGCAGTAGGACAGGGAGAAGGTATCAGCCCCAGCATTTT
TRBD2 | TRBJ2-1 | - | TRBV18 | CASSLPGLAGSNEQFF | TGTGCCAGCTCACTCCCGGGACTAGCAGGTTCCAATGAGCAGTTCTTC
TRBD2 | TRBJ2-5 | few | TRBV5-4 | CASSRAPRGGAETQYF | TGTGCCAGCAGCCGCGCGCCCCGGGGGGGCGCGGAGACCCAGTACTTC
TRBD1 | TRBJ1-1 | - | TRBV9 | CASSAWDRRNTEAFF | TGTGCCAGCAGCGCCTGGGACAGGCGGAACACTGAAGCTTTCTTT
TRBD1 | TRBJ2-5 | once | TRBV28 | CASSQGGGTGFLETQYF | TGTGCCAGCAGCCAAGGGGGAGGGACAGGGTTCTTGGAGACCCAGTACTTC
- | TRBJ1-2 | - | TRBV5-1 | CASSLLDLNYGYTF | TGCGCCAGCAGCTTGTTAGATCTTAACTATGGCTACACCTTC
TRBD2 | TRBJ2-1 | - | TRBV6-6 | CASSRSGGLYNEQFF | TGTGCCAGCAGTCGTAGCGGGGGGCTTTACAATGAGCAGTTCTTC
TRBD1 | TRBJ2-1 | - | TRBV5-5 | CASTNRDRVYEQFF | TGTGCCAGCACCAACCGGGACAGGGTCTATGAGCAGTTCTTC
- | TRBJ2-2 | few | TRBV5-1 | CASSWAGNTGELFF | TGCGCCAGCAGCTGGGCCGGGAACACCGGGGAGCTGTTTTTT
- | TRBJ1-4 | - | TRBV27 | CASSPGLANEKLFF | TGTGCCAGCAGTCCAGGGCTGGCTAATGAAAAACTGTTTTTT
TRBD2 | TRBJ2-5 | few | TRBV5-1 | CASSKWVAGAAQETQYF | TGCGCCAGCAGCAAGTGGGTAGCGGGGGCGGCCCAAGAGACCCAGTACTTC
TRBD1 | TRBJ1-2 | - | TRBV6-5 | CATHRSDRGIDGYTF | TGTGCCACCCACAGGTCGGACAGGGGAATAGATGGCTACACCTTC
TRBD1 | TRBJ2-4 | - | TRBV29-1 | CSAETGGSNIQYF | TGCAGCGCGGAGACAGGGGGCTCGAACATTCAGTACTTC
- | TRBJ1-2 | - | TRBV7-2 | CASSLGRTGTLDGYTF | TGTGCCAGCAGCTTAGGCCGAACAGGCACCCTCGACGGCTACACCTTC
- | TRBJ1-4 | - | TRBV18 | CASSPRPATNEKLFF | TGTGCCAGCTCACCACGGCCAGCAACTAATGAAAAACTGTTTTTT
- | TRBJ2-1 | - | TRBV6-4 | CASSDLGGALYNEQFF | TGTGCCAGCAGTGACTTGGGGGGGGCCCTCTACAATGAGCAGTTCTTC
- | TRBJ1-4 | - | TRBV6-6 | CASSTQGSGEEKLFF | TGTGCCAGCAGTACCCAGGGTAGCGGGGAGGAAAAACTGTTTTTT
- | TRBJ1-1 | - | TRBV11-1 | CASSLAVVDTTEAFF | TGTGCCAGCAGCTTAGCGGTGGTGGACACTACTGAAGCTTTCTTT
- | TRBJ1-3 | - | TRBV7-8 | CASSFSGRGNTIYF | TGTGCCAGCAGCTTTAGCGGTAGGGGAAACACCATATATTTT
TRBD1 | TRBJ1-2 | - | TRBV2 | CASSEVGTGLGSYTF | TGTGCCAGCAGTGAAGTCGGGACAGGATTGGGTAGCTACACCTTC
- | TRBJ2-4 | - | TRBV28 | CASRLLQAKNIQYF | TGTGCCAGCAGGCTTTTACAAGCCAAAAACATTCAGTACTTC
TRBD1 | TRBJ1-4 | few | TRBV18 | CASSPTGPATNEKLFF | TGTGCCAGCTCACCGACAGGGCCTGCAACTAATGAAAAACTGTTTTTT
TRBD2 | TRBJ2-3 | - | TRBV7-2 | CASSRSGGALDTQYF | TGTGCCAGCAGTCGAAGCGGGGGGGCCTTAGATACGCAGTATTTT
- | TRBJ2-7 | many | TRBV2 | CASSAGSEQYF | TGTGCCAGCAGTGCCGGGAGCGAGCAGTACTTC
- | TRBJ2-6 | - | TRBV6-5 | CASRKTGFRANVLTF | TGTGCCAGCAGAAAAACAGGGTTCCGGGCCAACGTCCTGACTTTC
- | TRBJ2-3 | - | TRBV19 | CASSMRLQGVTDTQYF | TGTGCCAGTAGTATGCGTCTTCAGGGTGTCACAGATACGCAGTATTTT
- | TRBJ1-1 | - | TRBV19 | CASSIEGHPNTEAFF | TGTGCCAGTAGTATAGAAGGACACCCCAACACTGAAGCTTTCTTT
- | TRBJ1-5 | - | TRBV7-2 | CASSQGLNNQPQHF | TGTGCCAGCAGCCAGGGACTGAACAATCAGCCCCAGCATTTT
- | TRBJ1-5 | once | TRBV19 | CASSIAAAGNQPQHF | TGTGCCAGTAGTATAGCTGCGGCTGGGAATCAGCCCCAGCATTTT
- | TRBJ1-4 | few | TRBV9 | CASSVGQNDNEKLFF | TGTGCCAGCAGCGTAGGCCAGAATGATAATGAAAAACTGTTTTTT
TRBD1 | TRBJ1-3 | - | TRBV6-1 | CASRTGTGNTIYF | TGTGCCAGTCGGACAGGGACTGGAAACACCATATATTTT
- | TRBJ1-2 | - | TRBV5-1 | CASSPTGTTNYGYTF | TGCGCCAGCAGCCCTACAGGGACAACTAACTATGGCTACACCTTC
- | TRBJ2-7 | - | TRBV5-5 | CASSPNYEQYF | TGTGCCAGCAGCCCTAACTACGAGCAGTACTTC
TRBD1 | TRBJ1-1 | - | TRBV11-2 | CASSFTGTANTEAFF | TGTGCCAGCAGCTTCACCGGGACAGCGAACACTGAAGCTTTCTTT
- | TRBJ1-6 | - | TRBV21-1 | CASSKRQGRNESIGSPLHF | TGTGCCAGCAGCAAACGGCAGGGTCGGAACGAATCGATAGGATCACCCCTCCACTTT
TRBD2 | TRBJ2-3 | - | TRBV7-2 | CASSSKLAGYTDTQYF | TGTGCCAGCAGCTCCAAACTAGCGGGTTACACAGATACGCAGTATTTT